Presented here are 20 T cell receptor beta chains from one specimen sequenced in a study of cytomegalovirus exposure and HLA in healthy donors. PCR amplification relied on 60 Vbeta primers (plus 13 Jbeta primers). Profiling relied on immunoSEQ multiplex PCR, and the TCRdb table lists in-frame clones only, not all of them. The data contain tens of thousands of clones, around 90% of them singletons. The specimen sequenced was PBMCs. The receptor source for this set is a woman aged 40 to 50 in good health and CMV-seropositive.

V usage is TRBV13 and J usage is TRBJ2-2, with a tentative D call TRBD2 (5 bases). The germline V and J ends were trimmed by 6 bases and 2 bases, with 10 bases remaining between them. This CDR3 contains 14 residues. The germline V gene has CDR1 PRHDT and CDR2 FYEKMQ (reference sequence). The CDR3 loop reads CASSRSGNTGELFF. The CDR3 nucleotides read TGTGCCAGCAGTCGAAGCGGCAACACCGGGGAGCTGTTTTTT. Full variable domain (missing parts from reference TRBV13 and TRBJ2-2): AAGVIQSPRHLIKEKRETATLKCYPIPRHDTVYWYQQGPGQDPQFLISFYEKMQSDKGSIPDRFSAQQFSDYHSELNMSSLELGDSALYFCASSRSGNTGELFFGEGSRLTVL.

In this sample, this clone turned up a few times. The chain combines TRBV5-1 with TRBJ2-1, with a possible D match to TRBD1 (5 bases). From germline, CDR1 is SGHRS and CDR2 YFSETQ. Trimming took 3 bases from V and 8 from J, leaving 18 bases between them. The CDR3 has 15 amino acids. The CDR3 spells CASSSHTVGRDEQFF. In DNA, the CDR3 is TGCGCCAGCAGCTCCCATACCGTGGGGCGAGATGAGCAGTTCTTC.

The J gene is TRBJ2-1, the V gene TRBV18; 8 positions match TRBD1. From germline, CDR1 is KGHSH and CDR2 LQKENI. The CDR3 spans 14 residues. The junction had 8 bases not matched to a gene; V was cut back by 4 bases and J by 9 bases. In DNA, the CDR3 is TGTGCCAGCTCACAGATTGACAGGGGAGTTGAGCAGTTCTTC. It codes for CASSQIDRGVEQFF. The complete variable domain, with remaining parts taken from reference TRBV18 and TRBJ2-1, reads NAGVMQNPRHLVRRRGQEARLRCSPMKGHSHVYWYRQLPEEGLKFMVYLQKENIIDESGMPKERFSAEFPKEGPSILRIQQVVRGDSAAYFCASSQIDRGVEQFFGPGTRLTVL.

A remark on this clone: One end of the junction is discordant with germline, which a read error may explain. The chain combines TRBV7-2 with TRBJ1-5, with 7 bases lining up with TRBD1. The CDR3 loop spans 16 amino acids. CDR1 and CDR2 from the germline V gene are SGHTA and FQGNSA. The CDR3 sequence is CASSVGGSRRGIAQNF. The CDR3 DNA reads as TGTGCCAGCAGCGTAGGGGGCTCTCGGAGGGGTATAGCCCAGAACTTT. The full variable domain, with the rest looked up from reference TRBV7-2 and TRBJ1-5, is GAGVSQSPSNKVTEKGKDVELRCDPISGHTALYWYRQSLGQGLEFLIYFQGNSAPDKSGLPSDRFSAERTGGSVSTLTIQRTQQEDSAVYLCASSVGGSRRGIAQNFGDGTRLSIL.

Here the CDR3 DNA reads TGCGCCAGCAGCTCGCGTGGCTCTGGAAACACCATATATTTT. Its protein product is CASSSRGSGNTIYF. The chain couples TRBV5-1 to TRBJ1-3; D is unresolved. The ends were cut back, 3 bases at V and 0 bases at J, with 7 bases in the middle. The CDR3 runs 14 residues. Germline CDR1 is SGHRS and CDR2 is YFSETQ. The whole variable domain, remainder taken from reference TRBV5-1 and TRBJ1-3, is KAGVTQTPRYLIKTRGQQVTLSCSPISGHRSVSWYQQTPGQGLQFLFEYFSETQRNKGNFPGRFSGRQFSNSRSEMNVSTLELGDSALYLCASSSRGSGNTIYFGEGSWLTVV.

This clone turned up a few times. V is TRBV2 and J is TRBJ2-5; 7 bases line up with TRBD1. Unmatched junction bases numbered 10, after V lost 7 bases and J lost 5 bases. Germline CDR1 SNHLY, CDR2 FYNNEI. The CDR3 runs to 14 residues. The CDR3 region is CASTHRGLAETQYF. CDR3 DNA: TGTGCCAGCACACATAGGGGGCTTGCGGAGACCCAGTACTTC. The whole variable domain, filled in from reference TRBV2 and TRBJ2-5, reads EPEVTQTPSHQVTQMGQEVILRCVPISNHLYFYWYRQILGQKVEFLVSFYNNEISEKSEIFDDQFSVERPDGSNFTLKIRSTKLEDSAMYFCASTHRGLAETQYFGPGTRLLVL.

The V and J genes are TRBV29-1 and TRBJ2-3, with no clear D. Germline CDR1 and CDR2: SQVTM and ANQGSEA. The CDR3 runs to 13 residues. V shed 4 bases and J shed 2 bases, with 10 bases lying between them. The CDR3 DNA is TGCAGCGTTGTAGCCCCTTACACAGATACGCAGTATTTT. It translates to CSVVAPYTDTQYF.

V and J are TRBV7-9 and TRBJ1-4; D possibly corresponds to TRBD1 (5 bases). From germline, CDR1 is SEHNR and CDR2 FQNEAQ (reference sequence). Trimming took 5 bases from V and 8 from J, leaving 9 bases between them. CDR3 length equals 12 residues. CDR3 loop: CASSADSEKLFF. The CDR3 DNA sequence: TGTGCCAGCAGCGCCGACAGCGAAAAACTGTTTTTT.

This CDR3 is CASSATSGSSYEQYF. The CDR3 DNA follows: TGTGCCAGCAGCGCCACTAGCGGGAGCTCCTACGAGCAGTACTTC. The V and J genes are TRBV9 and TRBJ2-7; 11 bases are shared with TRBD2. Looked up from germline, CDR1 is SGDLS and CDR2 is YYNGEE. The CDR3 contains 15 residues. V was clipped by 3 bases and J by 0 bases; unmatched bases: 2.

For the CDR3, the DNA is TGTGCCTATGAGACAGGGACTGAAAAACTGTTTTTT. This translates into CAYETGTEKLFF. V gene TRBV30 combines with J gene TRBJ1-4; 7 bases align to TRBD1. The J segment lost 7 bases and the V segment lost 7 bases, leaving 6 bases of the junction unmatched. This CDR3 has 12 residues. Germline V lookup: CDR1 GTSNPN, CDR2 SVGIG (reference sequence). The variable domain in full, with the rest retrieved from reference TRBV30 and TRBJ1-4, is SQTIHQWPATLVQPVGSPLSLECTVEGTSNPNLYWYRQAAGRGLQLLFYSVGIGQISSEVPQNLSASRPQDRQFILSSKKLLLSDSGFYLCAYETGTEKLFFGSGTQLSVL.

This rearrangement joins TRBV14 to TRBJ2-1; D not resolved. The CDR3 has 13 residues. The germline gives CDR1 SGHDN, CDR2 FVKESK. V was clipped by 4 bases and J by 8 bases, with 12 bases between them. CDR3 in DNA: TGTGCCAGCAGCCTACCACAGAGCCATGAGCAGTTCTTC. Translated, it gives CASSLPQSHEQFF.

The rearrangement uses TRBV2 and TRBJ2-7, with D perhaps TRBD1 (6 bases). There are 15 residues in the CDR3. The ends were cut back, 6 bases at V and 2 bases at J, with 17 bases in the middle. Germline V gene lookup returns CDR1 SNHLY and CDR2 FYNNEI. The CDR3 here is CASSPRGWGTYEQYF. CDR3 in DNA: TGTGCCAGCAGCCCCAGGGGCTGGGGGACCTACGAGCAGTACTTC.

This chain uses TRBV29-1 with TRBJ2-2; maybe TRBD2 (5 bases). V was shortened by 5 bases and J by 0 bases, with 10 bases between the two germline ends. Germline V gives CDR1 SQVTM, CDR2 ANQGSEA. The CDR3 is made up of 14 amino acids. The CDR3 sequence: CSVNGVANTGELFF. The CDR3 coding sequence is TGCAGCGTTAACGGGGTCGCGAACACCGGGGAGCTGTTTTTT.

This clone has a handful of counts. The V and J genes are TRBV27 and TRBJ2-7; D unclear. CDR1 MNHEY and CDR2 SMNVEV come from the germline V gene (reference sequence). V was trimmed by 6 bases and J by 4 bases, leaving 10 bases between them. The CDR3 has 12 amino acids. The CDR3 reads CASRAPPYEQYF. In nucleotides, the CDR3 is TGTGCCAGCAGGGCCCCCCCTTACGAGCAGTACTTC.

The CDR3 sequence: CASSRNSPSYRGLGTEAFF. In DNA, the CDR3 is TGTGCCAGCAGCAGAAATTCCCCCTCTTACAGGGGGCTAGGGACTGAAGCTTTCTTT. The chain couples TRBV21-1 to TRBJ1-1; the table assigns TRBD1, which was not confirmed against the DNA. TRBV21-1 is marked as a pseudogene. The CDR3 has 19 amino acids.

The J gene is TRBJ1-4, the V gene TRBV23-1; D is ambiguous. TRBV23-1 is marked as an open reading frame, function uncertain. This CDR3 contains 17 residues. V lost 2 bases to trimming and J lost 0 bases, with 13 bases between them. For the CDR3, the DNA is TGCGCCAGCAGTCAAATTAGATGGACTGCAACTAATGAAAAACTGTTTTTT. This sequence encodes CASSQIRWTATNEKLFF.

The V gene is TRBV7-2, the J gene TRBJ1-2; no definite D call. CDR3 size: 13 residues. Germline lookup yields CDR1 SGHTA and CDR2 FQGNSA. The V and J ends lost 5 bases and 3 bases respectively, with 10 bases between them. CDR3 sequence reads: CASSHNLYYGYTF. In nucleotides, the CDR3 is TGTGCCAGCAGCCACAACCTCTACTATGGCTACACCTTC.

J is TRBJ1-2 and V is TRBV21-1; the DNA was not compared with TRBD1, the D call given in the table. TRBV21-1 represents a pseudogene. There are 16 residues in the CDR3. The CDR3 nucleotides read TGTGCCAGCAGCGAGACCCCCACACAGGGAATTCGAGGCTACACCTTC. Protein product: CASSETPTQGIRGYTF.

The chain couples TRBV27 to TRBJ1-1; 7 nucleotides align to TRBD1. This CDR3 spans 13 amino acids. Germline CDR1 reads MNHEY; CDR2 reads SMNVEV (reference sequence). V was pared by 6 bases and J by 4 bases, with 5 bases of the junction left unmatched. The CDR3 bases are TGTGCCAGCAGCCCAGGGGGAAGCACTGAAGCTTTCTTT. Translating gives CASSPGGSTEAFF.

In this sample, this clone turned up once. The chain links TRBV5-6 to TRBJ2-7, with TRBD1 matching over 10 bases. This CDR3 is 14 amino acids long. V lost 6 bases and J lost 3; bases outside the gene matches: 6. In germline, CDR1 is SGHDT, CDR2 YYEEEE. CDR3 DNA sequence: TGTGCCAGCACCCGACAGGGGGCCGGCTACGAGCAGTACTTC. It codes for CASTRQGAGYEQYF.